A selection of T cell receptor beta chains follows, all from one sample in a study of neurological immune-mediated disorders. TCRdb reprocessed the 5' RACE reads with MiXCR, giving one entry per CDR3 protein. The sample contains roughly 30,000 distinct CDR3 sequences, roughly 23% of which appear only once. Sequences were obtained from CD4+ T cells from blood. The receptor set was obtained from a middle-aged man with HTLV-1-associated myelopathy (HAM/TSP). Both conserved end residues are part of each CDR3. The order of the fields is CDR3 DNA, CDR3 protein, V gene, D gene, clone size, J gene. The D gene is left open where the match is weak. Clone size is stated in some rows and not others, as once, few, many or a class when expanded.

cdr3_nt: TGCAGCGCCTTAGCCAAAAACATTCAGTACTTC; cdr3_aa: CSALAKNIQYF; v_call: TRBV29-1; d_call: -; clone_size: many; j_call: TRBJ2-4
cdr3_nt: TGTGCCAGCAGTTGGGGGGGGCAAAGTGAAAAACTGTTTTTT; cdr3_aa: CASSWGGQSEKLFF; v_call: TRBV7-8; d_call: -; clone_size: -; j_call: TRBJ1-4
cdr3_nt: TGTGCCAGCAGCCAAGCACCTAGGGAGCAGTTCTTC; cdr3_aa: CASSQAPREQFF; v_call: TRBV3-1; d_call: -; clone_size: many; j_call: TRBJ2-1
cdr3_nt: TGTGCCATCAGTGCGGGGACGGCGAACACTGAAGCTTTCTTT; cdr3_aa: CAISAGTANTEAFF; v_call: TRBV10-3; d_call: -; clone_size: many; j_call: TRBJ1-1
cdr3_nt: TGTGCCAGCAGCGGGGGTTTCGGAAACACCATATATTTT; cdr3_aa: CASSGGFGNTIYF; v_call: TRBV25-1; d_call: -; clone_size: large; j_call: TRBJ1-3
cdr3_nt: TGTGCCAGTAGTCCTGGACAGGGGTGGTATGGCTACACCTTC; cdr3_aa: CASSPGQGWYGYTF; v_call: TRBV12-3/TRBV12-4; d_call: TRBD1; clone_size: -; j_call: TRBJ1-2
cdr3_nt: TGCGCCAGCTGGAGTCGAGTTGGGGGCACAGATACGCAGTATTTT; cdr3_aa: CASWSRVGGTDTQYF; v_call: TRBV5-1; d_call: -; clone_size: many; j_call: TRBJ2-3
cdr3_nt: TGTGCCAGCAGTAAACAGGGTAGGAACACTGAAGCTTTCTTT; cdr3_aa: CASSKQGRNTEAFF; v_call: TRBV2; d_call: -; clone_size: -; j_call: TRBJ1-1
cdr3_nt: TGCAGTGCAGTAAGACTCGGGGACATTCAGTACTTC; cdr3_aa: CSAVRLGDIQYF; v_call: TRBV20-1; d_call: -; clone_size: many; j_call: TRBJ2-4
cdr3_nt: TGCAGCGGACGACAGAGGACCACTGAAGCTTTCTTT; cdr3_aa: CSGRQRTTEAFF; v_call: TRBV29-1; d_call: -; clone_size: many; j_call: TRBJ1-1
cdr3_nt: TGCGCCAGCAGCTCCCGCGGGCAGAATGCCGAGACCCAGTACTTT; cdr3_aa: CASSSRGQNAETQYF; v_call: TRBV5-1; d_call: -; clone_size: -; j_call: TRBJ2-5
cdr3_nt: TGTGCCAGCAGCTTAAGGGAGAAAGCTGGAAACACCATATATTTT; cdr3_aa: CASSLREKAGNTIYF; v_call: TRBV7-9; d_call: -; clone_size: -; j_call: TRBJ1-3
cdr3_nt: TGTGCCAGCAGCTTGGGGGCCGGGGAGCTGTTTTTT; cdr3_aa: CASSLGAGELFF; v_call: TRBV5-6; d_call: -; clone_size: few; j_call: TRBJ2-2
cdr3_nt: TGCAGCGTTCTGAGCAGGAACCCTAACCCTGGGGCCAACGTCCTGACTTTC; cdr3_aa: CSVLSRNPNPGANVLTF; v_call: TRBV29-1; d_call: -; clone_size: -; j_call: TRBJ2-6
cdr3_nt: TGCGCCAGCAGCTTGGGAGCGAACACCGGGGAGCTGTTTTTT; cdr3_aa: CASSLGANTGELFF; v_call: TRBV5-1; d_call: -; clone_size: many; j_call: TRBJ2-2
cdr3_nt: TGCGCCAGCAGCCCGACAGAGGACTATGGCTACACCTTC; cdr3_aa: CASSPTEDYGYTF; v_call: TRBV5-1; d_call: -; clone_size: -; j_call: TRBJ1-2
cdr3_nt: TGTGCCAGCTCACCGCCAGAACAGGGAAGGAACACTGAAGCTTTCTTT; cdr3_aa: CASSPPEQGRNTEAFF; v_call: TRBV18; d_call: -; clone_size: many; j_call: TRBJ1-1
cdr3_nt: TGCAGTGCTAGGGACCTAGGAGCCAACGTCCTGACTTTC; cdr3_aa: CSARDLGANVLTF; v_call: TRBV20-1; d_call: -; clone_size: -; j_call: TRBJ2-6
cdr3_nt: TGTGCCAGCAGTTACAGGGAAGGGTATGGCTACACCTTC; cdr3_aa: CASSYREGYGYTF; v_call: TRBV12-3/TRBV12-4; d_call: -; clone_size: many; j_call: TRBJ1-2
cdr3_nt: TGTGCCAGCAGCCTCTCCTCGTCAGGGGGGCGAGGGACCTTC; cdr3_aa: CASSLSSSGGRGTF; v_call: TRBV3-1; d_call: TRBD1; clone_size: many; j_call: TRBJ1-2
cdr3_nt: TGTGCCATCAGTGAAGGTCCGAACACTGAAGCTTTCTTT; cdr3_aa: CAISEGPNTEAFF; v_call: TRBV10-3; d_call: -; clone_size: many; j_call: TRBJ1-1
cdr3_nt: TGTGCCAGCATTCCTCGTCCCTCTGGGGCCAACGTCCTGACTTTC; cdr3_aa: CASIPRPSGANVLTF; v_call: TRBV6-5; d_call: -; clone_size: -; j_call: TRBJ2-6
cdr3_nt: TGTGCCAGCAGCTTACAGGGTTCCCATGGCTACACCTTC; cdr3_aa: CASSLQGSHGYTF; v_call: TRBV7-2; d_call: -; clone_size: many; j_call: TRBJ1-2
cdr3_nt: TGCAGTGCTTATGACAGCCGACGAAACTTTGAAGCTTTCTTT; cdr3_aa: CSAYDSRRNFEAFF; v_call: TRBV20-1; d_call: -; clone_size: many; j_call: TRBJ1-1
cdr3_nt: TGTGCCAGTACCCTACAGGGTGGTTCAGCAGATACGCAGTATTTT; cdr3_aa: CASTLQGGSADTQYF; v_call: TRBV19; d_call: -; clone_size: few; j_call: TRBJ2-3
cdr3_nt: TGTGCCAGCAGTCCCGGGGGCGGTGGGCATACGCAGTATTTT; cdr3_aa: CASSPGGGGHTQYF; v_call: TRBV11-3; d_call: -; clone_size: many; j_call: TRBJ2-3
cdr3_nt: TGCGCCAGCAGCCAAGTCGGCGGGAAGGGTACGCAGTATTTT; cdr3_aa: CASSQVGGKGTQYF; v_call: TRBV4-1; d_call: -; clone_size: -; j_call: TRBJ2-3
cdr3_nt: TGTGCCAGTAGAAGACGTAGTGCTGAAGCTTTCTTT; cdr3_aa: CASRRRSAEAFF; v_call: TRBV19; d_call: -; clone_size: many; j_call: TRBJ1-1
cdr3_nt: TGCGCCAGCAGCTTGGGGGCCGGGACAGGGTCTCAGGATTCACCCCTCCACTTT; cdr3_aa: CASSLGAGTGSQDSPLHF; v_call: TRBV5-1; d_call: TRBD1; clone_size: many; j_call: TRBJ1-6
cdr3_nt: TGTGCCAGCAGCCCTTCCCCGGCGGGCCAAAAACTGTTTTTT; cdr3_aa: CASSPSPAGQKLFF; v_call: TRBV7-8; d_call: -; clone_size: many; j_call: TRBJ1-4
cdr3_nt: TGCAGCGTTGCGGGACAGGGAGGCTTGAACACTGAAGCTTTCTTT; cdr3_aa: CSVAGQGGLNTEAFF; v_call: TRBV29-1; d_call: TRBD1; clone_size: many; j_call: TRBJ1-1
cdr3_nt: TGTGCCAGCGGCCAACCGGGAGGGCCGCTGAATGAGCAGTTCTTC; cdr3_aa: CASGQPGGPLNEQFF; v_call: TRBV7-2; d_call: TRBD2; clone_size: -; j_call: TRBJ2-1
cdr3_nt: TGTGCCAGGAGCTTAGTCTATACGGGACAGGACGACTCTGGGGCCAACGTCCTGACTTTC; cdr3_aa: CARSLVYTGQDDSGANVLTF; v_call: TRBV7-9; d_call: TRBD1; clone_size: many; j_call: TRBJ2-6
cdr3_nt: TGTGCCAGCAGCTTAAACAGGGGGAATCAGCCCCAGCATTTT; cdr3_aa: CASSLNRGNQPQHF; v_call: TRBV7-8; d_call: TRBD1; clone_size: many; j_call: TRBJ1-5
cdr3_nt: TGTGCCAGCAGCTCATTTCGGGACGAGGATAGCACAGATACGCAGTATTTT; cdr3_aa: CASSSFRDEDSTDTQYF; v_call: TRBV7-8; d_call: -; clone_size: many; j_call: TRBJ2-3
cdr3_nt: TGTGCCAGCAGTCCCCTGCCGCTACGGGGCTACACCTTC; cdr3_aa: CASSPLPLRGYTF; v_call: TRBV12-3/TRBV12-4; d_call: -; clone_size: many; j_call: TRBJ1-2
cdr3_nt: TGCAGTGCCGCGACATCGGAGGGACAGGGATCCTACGAGCAGTACTTC; cdr3_aa: CSAATSEGQGSYEQYF; v_call: TRBV20-1; d_call: TRBD1; clone_size: many; j_call: TRBJ2-7
cdr3_nt: TGTGCCAGCAGCCGGGCCCGGGGGTCGGGGGACTATGGCTACACCTTC; cdr3_aa: CASSRARGSGDYGYTF; v_call: TRBV5-8; d_call: -; clone_size: many; j_call: TRBJ1-2
cdr3_nt: TGTGCCAGCTCACCCGAGATAGGGCGGAACACTGAAGCTTTCTTT; cdr3_aa: CASSPEIGRNTEAFF; v_call: TRBV18; d_call: -; clone_size: many; j_call: TRBJ1-1
cdr3_nt: TGTGCCAGCTCACCAGCTGAAGAGACCCAGTACTTC; cdr3_aa: CASSPAEETQYF; v_call: TRBV18; d_call: -; clone_size: -; j_call: TRBJ2-5
cdr3_nt: TGTGCCAGCGTCATGGGGAGCAGGGAGCAGTACTTC; cdr3_aa: CASVMGSREQYF; v_call: TRBV7-9; d_call: -; clone_size: once; j_call: TRBJ2-7
cdr3_nt: TGTGCCAGCAGTGCCCTAGGGGGGGACAGATCCTACGAGCAGTACTTC; cdr3_aa: CASSALGGDRSYEQYF; v_call: TRBV25-1; d_call: -; clone_size: many; j_call: TRBJ2-7
cdr3_nt: TGTGCCAGCAGCCTAAACGCACTAGCGGGAGATCAAGAGACCCAGTACTTC; cdr3_aa: CASSLNALAGDQETQYF; v_call: TRBV7-2; d_call: TRBD2; clone_size: many; j_call: TRBJ2-5
cdr3_nt: TGTGCCAGCAGCTTAGGGGGCGGGGAAAAACTGTTTTTT; cdr3_aa: CASSLGGGEKLFF; v_call: TRBV7-2; d_call: -; clone_size: many; j_call: TRBJ1-4
cdr3_nt: TGCAGCGTGATGGGACAGGTCGAAGCTTTCTTT; cdr3_aa: CSVMGQVEAFF; v_call: TRBV29-1; d_call: TRBD1; clone_size: once; j_call: TRBJ1-1
cdr3_nt: TGCAGTGCTAGAGATACCTTGAGTGGGGTGGCTGGAAACACCATATATTTT; cdr3_aa: CSARDTLSGVAGNTIYF; v_call: TRBV20-1; d_call: -; clone_size: once; j_call: TRBJ1-3
cdr3_nt: TGCAGTGCTGGGCCCTCGAGGAACACTGAAGCTTTCTTT; cdr3_aa: CSAGPSRNTEAFF; v_call: TRBV20-1; d_call: -; clone_size: many; j_call: TRBJ1-1
cdr3_nt: TGTGCCAGCAGCGTGCGGACAGATACAATGAAGCAGTTCTTC; cdr3_aa: CASSVRTDTMKQFF; v_call: TRBV9; d_call: -; clone_size: many; j_call: TRBJ2-1
cdr3_nt: TGTGCCAGCAGCCCGATCGTCAACTATGGCTACACCTTC; cdr3_aa: CASSPIVNYGYTF; v_call: TRBV16; d_call: -; clone_size: -; j_call: TRBJ1-2
cdr3_nt: TGCAGTGCTAGCGACAGGGGTAGGGTTAACACTGAAGCTTTCTTT; cdr3_aa: CSASDRGRVNTEAFF; v_call: TRBV20-1; d_call: TRBD1; clone_size: many; j_call: TRBJ1-1